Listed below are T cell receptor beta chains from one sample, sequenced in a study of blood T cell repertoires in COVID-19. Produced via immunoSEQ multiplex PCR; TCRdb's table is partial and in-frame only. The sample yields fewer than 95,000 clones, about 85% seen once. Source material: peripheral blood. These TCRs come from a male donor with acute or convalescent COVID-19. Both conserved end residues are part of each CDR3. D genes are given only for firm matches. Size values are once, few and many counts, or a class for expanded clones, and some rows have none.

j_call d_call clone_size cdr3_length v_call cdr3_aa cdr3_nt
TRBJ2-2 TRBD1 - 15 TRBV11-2 CASSLYTGGAGELFF TGTGCCAGCAGTTTGTATACAGGGGGAGCCGGGGAGCTGTTTTTT
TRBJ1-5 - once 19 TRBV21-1 CASSTPVEGAEHGNQPQHF TGTGCCAGCAGCACTCCGGTCGAGGGGGCCGAGCATGGCAATCAGCCCCAGCATTTT
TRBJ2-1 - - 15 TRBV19 CASRQDGDSYNEQFF TGTGCCAGTAGGCAGGACGGGGACTCCTACAATGAGCAGTTCTTC
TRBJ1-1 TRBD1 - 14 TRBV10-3 CAISEGQENTEAFF TGTGCCATCAGTGAGGGACAGGAGAACACTGAAGCTTTCTTT
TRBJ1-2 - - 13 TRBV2 CASARQANYGYTF TGTGCCAGCGCTCGACAGGCCAACTATGGCTACACCTTC
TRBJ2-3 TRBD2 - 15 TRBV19 CASTTGGSSTDTQYF TGTGCCAGTACAACGGGGGGGAGTAGCACAGATACGCAGTATTTT
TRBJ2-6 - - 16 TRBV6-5 CASSYLAFSGANVLTF TGTGCCAGCAGTTACTTGGCTTTCTCTGGGGCCAACGTCCTGACTTTC
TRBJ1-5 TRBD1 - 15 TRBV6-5 CASTSGQGSNQPQHF TGTGCCAGCACTTCAGGACAGGGCTCCAATCAGCCCCAGCATTTT
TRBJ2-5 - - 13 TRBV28 CASILRRSGTQYF TGTGCCAGCATCTTAAGACGGTCGGGGACCCAGTACTTC
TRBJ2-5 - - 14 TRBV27 CASSLESQGGTQYF TGTGCCAGCAGTTTAGAATCACAGGGCGGGACCCAGTACTTC
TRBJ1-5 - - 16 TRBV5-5 CASSHNWGGSNQPQHF TGTGCCAGCAGCCACAATTGGGGAGGAAGCAATCAGCCCCAGCATTTT
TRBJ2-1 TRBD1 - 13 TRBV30 CAQTGGRLNEQFF TGTGCACAGACAGGGGGGCGTCTCAATGAGCAGTTCTTC
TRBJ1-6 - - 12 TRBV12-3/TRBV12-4 CASSSQRSPLHF TGTGCCAGCAGTTCACAGAGATCACCCCTCCACTTT
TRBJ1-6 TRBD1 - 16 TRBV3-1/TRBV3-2 CASSPAGGQLNSPLHF TGTGCCAGCAGCCCGGCGGGGGGACAGCTCAATTCACCCCTCCACTTT
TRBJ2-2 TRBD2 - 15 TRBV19 CASSPGLASTGELFF TGTGCCAGTAGCCCTGGACTAGCGAGCACCGGGGAGCTGTTTTTT
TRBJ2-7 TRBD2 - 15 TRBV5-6 CASSLAGVSSYEQYF TGTGCCAGCAGCCTAGCGGGGGTGAGCTCCTACGAGCAGTACTTC
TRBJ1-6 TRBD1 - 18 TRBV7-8 CASSRVGTASSYNSPLHF TGTGCCAGCAGCCGAGTTGGGACAGCGAGCTCCTATAATTCACCCCTCCACTTT
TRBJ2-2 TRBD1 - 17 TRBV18 CASSPEDRVVSSGELFF TGTGCCAGCTCACCGGAGGACAGGGTGGTTTCCTCCGGGGAGCTGTTTTTT
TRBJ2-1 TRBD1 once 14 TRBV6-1 CASSERGTVSEQFF TGTGCCAGCAGTGAGAGGGGGACAGTATCTGAGCAGTTCTTC
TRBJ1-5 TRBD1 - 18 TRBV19 CASSMTGRQVRGNQPQHF TGTGCCAGTAGTATGACAGGGAGGCAGGTGAGAGGCAATCAGCCCCAGCATTTT
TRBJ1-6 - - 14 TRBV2 CASRPADGNSPLHF TGTGCCAGCAGACCTGCCGACGGGAATTCACCCCTCCACTTT
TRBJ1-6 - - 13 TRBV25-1 CASSQGNDSPLHF TGTGCCAGCAGCCAGGGTAATGATTCACCCCTCCACTTT
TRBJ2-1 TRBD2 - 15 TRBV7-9 CASSLALAGGGEQFF TGTGCCAGCAGCTTAGCACTAGCGGGGGGTGGTGAGCAGTTCTTC
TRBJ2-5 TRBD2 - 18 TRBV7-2 CASSLGGLAGFGPETQYF TGTGCCAGCAGCTTAGGGGGACTAGCGGGCTTCGGCCCAGAGACCCAGTACTTC
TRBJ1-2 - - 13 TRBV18 CASSGGEDYGYTF TGTGCCAGCTCAGGAGGGGAAGACTATGGCTACACCTTC
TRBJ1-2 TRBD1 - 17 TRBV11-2 CASSLDLEGASYYGYTF TGTGCCAGCAGCTTAGATCTTGAGGGGGCCTCTTACTATGGCTACACCTTC
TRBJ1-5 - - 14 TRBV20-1 CSASSGGSNQPQHF TGCAGTGCTAGTTCCGGAGGGAGCAATCAGCCCCAGCATTTT
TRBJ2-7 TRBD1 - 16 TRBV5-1 CASSLGGTVSGGEQYF TGCGCCAGCAGCTTGGGGGGGACAGTGTCGGGTGGCGAGCAGTACTTC
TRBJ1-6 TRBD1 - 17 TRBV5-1 CASSPDRSGVGGSPLHF TGCGCCAGCAGCCCGGACAGGTCGGGGGTAGGAGGCTCACCCCTCCACTTT
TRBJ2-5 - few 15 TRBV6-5 CASSQQQGLQETQYF TGTGCCAGCAGTCAACAACAGGGACTACAAGAGACCCAGTACTTC
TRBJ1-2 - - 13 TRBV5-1 CASSSTLDYGYTF TGCGCCAGCAGCTCAACCCTAGACTATGGCTACACCTTC
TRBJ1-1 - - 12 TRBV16 CASSQSSKEAFF TGTGCCAGCAGCCAATCTTCTAAAGAAGCTTTCTTT
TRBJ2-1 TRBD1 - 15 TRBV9 CASSGGQGSYNEQFF TGTGCCAGCAGCGGTGGACAGGGGTCCTACAATGAGCAGTTCTTC
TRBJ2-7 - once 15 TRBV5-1 CASAPVGRAGYEQYF TGCGCCAGCGCCCCAGTTGGACGGGCAGGGTACGAGCAGTACTTC
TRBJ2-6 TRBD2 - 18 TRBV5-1 CASSLTSGGASGANVLTF TGCGCCAGCAGCTTGACTAGCGGGGGGGCCAGTGGGGCCAACGTCCTGACTTTC
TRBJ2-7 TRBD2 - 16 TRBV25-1 CASSAHLAGGVHEQYF TGTGCCAGCAGTGCCCACCTAGCGGGGGGTGTGCACGAGCAGTACTTC
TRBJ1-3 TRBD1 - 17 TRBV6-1 CASSERGQGATGNTIYF TGTGCCAGCAGTGAAAGAGGGCAGGGGGCAACTGGAAACACCATATATTTT
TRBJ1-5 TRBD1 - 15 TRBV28 CASSLFGQGLQPQHF TGTGCCAGCAGTTTATTCGGACAGGGTTTACAGCCCCAGCATTTT
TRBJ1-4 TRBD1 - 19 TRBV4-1 CASSQDRGTDDPTNEKLFF TGCGCCAGCAGCCAAGATAGAGGGACAGACGACCCAACTAATGAAAAACTGTTTTTT
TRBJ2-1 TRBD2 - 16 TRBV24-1 CATSDPGGGTYNEQFF TGTGCCACCAGTGACCCCGGGGGGGGAACCTACAATGAGCAGTTCTTC
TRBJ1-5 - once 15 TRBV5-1 CASSLGGYSNQPQHF TGCGCCAGCAGCTTGGGCGGGTATAGCAATCAGCCCCAGCATTTT
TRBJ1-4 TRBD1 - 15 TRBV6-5 CASSQTGVEIKKLFF TGTGCCAGCAGCCAGACAGGGGTCGAGATTAAAAAACTGTTTTTT